This entry describes one TCR beta chain. The target of this receptor is not known. Per-base quality was not reported, and no clone a single base away is much larger than it. The source of the sample is a study of cytomegalovirus exposure and HLA in healthy donors (TCRdb year 2017). Study-wide context: An earlier analysis of 587 of the donors reported 276 Gb of sequence data and 95 million to 140 million unique TCR beta sequences obtained from 150 million to 200 million T cells. Roughly 300 gigabases of sequencing data and around 80 million unique TCR sequences made up an early release that covered about 640 HLA-typed donors. Of the approximately 400 genotyped donors, 70% to 90% were placed in the genetic ancestry cluster associated with self-reported Caucasian donors. The study aimed to test whether cataloging public T cell receptors could reveal signatures of past pathogen exposure. The study profiled the T cell repertoires of fewer than 850 subjects by immunosequencing and related them to cytomegalovirus serostatus. A separate validation cohort of roughly 110 different subjects was used in addition to the approximately 700-subject first cohort. To predict cytomegalovirus infection status, the study combined high-throughput TCR immunosequencing, statistical association of individual TCRs with disease status, and machine learning. A later analysis re-examined previously published TCR beta repertoires from 600 to 700 donors and added high-resolution HLA genotyping to investigate patterns of TCR occurrence. In the later analysis, no new phenotypic data were used to find candidate immune exposures; instead, reliance was placed on TCR beta sequences and their occurrence across donors. To decide whether each TCR beta V gene segment behaved as functional or pseudogenic, an earlier analysis of 587 of the donors relied on high-throughput TCR beta sequencing. Donor age, sex, ethnicity and CMV serostatus were compiled together with the repertoire data. In a later genetic analysis, genome-wide SNP genotypes for about 65% of the roughly 700 donors were used, and that subset was treated as a discovery cohort. Every repertoire in the discovery cohort had been generated on one and the same sequencing platform. Both class I and class II loci were covered by HLA typing, at four-digit resolution. Typing coverage differed by locus: A, B, C, DRB1 and DQB1 were typed in about 620-630 donors, DQA1 in about 550, DPA1 in 600 to 610, and DPB1 in around 490. Several DR-DQ haplotypes were treated as single units for association and clustering because of strong linkage in the cohort. Among a few hundred genotyped donors of the cohort, an average of around 240,000 unique TCR beta nucleotide sequences were sequenced per donor, 15% to 20% of them non-productive.

The cohort was made up of under 800 healthy bone marrow donors. Cohort members were all nominally healthy when sampled, although unrecorded immune exposures were likely present. The donor tested CMV seronegative and was one of the 352 seronegative cohort members. A peripheral blood sample was provided by each donor, and peripheral blood mononuclear cells were used for TCR beta sequencing. Genomic DNA was extracted from the blood cell samples with the Qiagen DNeasy Blood Extraction Kit. Libraries were prepared through the immunoSEQ multiplex PCR assay. For the multiplex PCR, a mixture combining 60 forward primers for TCR Vbeta segments and 13 reverse primers for TCR Jbeta segments was used. The CDR3 region of rearranged TCR beta genes was amplified from genomic DNA by a multiplex PCR assay. The Illumina HiSeq System was used to sequence the amplified TCR beta libraries as 87-base-pair reads. In the authors' own workflow: Across the 640 or so repertoires, a later analysis counted roughly 77 million unique TCR beta chains, roughly 11 million of which were shared by at least two donors. To remove PCR and sequencing errors, raw reads were error-corrected and collapsed into unique sequences using a nearest-neighbor algorithm that merged closely related sequences. CDR3 sequences were aligned to IMGT reference sequences to assign V, D and J gene segments. For a sequence to be retained, at least a six-nucleotide match to both a V gene segment and a J gene segment was required. A rearrangement counted as productive if the CDR3 had no stop codons and remained in frame with V and J, and every other rearrangement counted as non-productive. CDR3 was defined according to IMGT convention as the region running from the second conserved V-encoded cysteine to the conserved J-encoded phenylalanine. Sequences without an unambiguous match to a single V gene segment were excluded from the earlier analysis of approximately 560 of the donors. An earlier analysis of a few hundred of the donors classified V segments as functional when productive rearrangements were above 56.7% and as segregating when the standard deviation between donors was above 5%. To diagnose cytomegalovirus status from the catalog of TCR beta chain sequences, a statistical classification framework was built. A later analysis assigned V and J genes by comparing TCR nucleotide sequences with IMGT/GENE-DB human TR gene sequences. The TCRdist pipeline was used in a later analysis to assign CDR3 sequences and most-parsimonious VDJ recombination scenarios. A later analysis defined each TCR beta chain by its CDR3 amino acid sequence plus V-gene family, and excluded reads lacking a unique V-gene family. As a way to deal with suspected cross-contamination and a sequencing artifact, a later analysis dropped hundreds of nucleotide sequences that were highly shared and had low generation probability. In a later analysis, a clonal expansion index was calculated for each public chain from normalized within-repertoire ranks of inferred template counts. A later analysis computed generation probabilities with a VDJ recombination model fitted to out-of-frame rearrangements, and checked the results against IGoR. Hypergeometric tests were used in a later analysis to score TCR-TCR, TCR-HLA and TCR-CMV co-occurrence, with a repertoire-size bias correction applied to the TCR pairs. A later analysis estimated false discovery rates by permuting HLA or CMV assignments 20 times. A later analysis grouped co-occurring TCRs with DBSCAN, adding TCRdist sequence similarity when clustering within HLA-allele-positive subsets. For co-occurrence clustering, repertoires with fewer than 30,000 or more than 120,000 public chains were excluded, along with several repertoires with anomalous nucleotide sharing. TCRdb mirrors the immuneACCESS table, restricted to in-frame sequences. Some clones are absent from its copies; in checked studies, under half trace to an unresolved V gene, and the reason for the others is unknown. V and J calls and clone size are copied from that table; D and trimming were computed from the DNA. The sample records about 150,000 clones, approximately 80% of which are singletons. 2% to 2.5% of the sample lies in the top ten.

On the study overall, not on this receptor specifically: Roughly uniform sequencing depth across donors was assumed in presence/absence analyses, although this assumption may not hold. In a later analysis, the rate of TCR association differed among HLA loci, with DRB1 alleles having the most associated TCRs and HLA-C alleles having the fewest. The authors suggested that the approach could potentially be extended to other disease states and immunological phenotypes. Cytomegalovirus status was reported to be diagnosed by the classifier with high specificity and sensitivity in both the original and validation cohorts. Most CMV-associated TCR beta chains appeared to be HLA-restricted in a later analysis, and the HLA associations seemed to be driven largely by CMV exposure. According to a later genetic analysis, donors in an Asian-associated ancestry cluster had fewer N-insertions in productive TCRs than the roughly 670-donor mean. Linkage disequilibrium might explain the correlated functional status among segregating V segments, but an unknown experimental factor could not be ruled out. For the cohort, immune exposure information was limited to CMV serostatus. The study listed 150 to 200 TCR beta chains as associated with cytomegalovirus. Only TCR beta chains were sequenced in this cohort, and the absence of alpha or paired-chain data limited detectable features. A group of highly shared sequence variants was considered likely to be a technical artifact of the sequencing pipeline. HLA typing was unavailable for some donors at each locus, so association tests used only the typed subset. In a later analysis, HLA-associated TCR beta chains showed more clonal expansion and lower generation probabilities than non-associated chains that were equally common. A later analysis associated 16,951 TCR beta sequences with specific HLA alleles at a false discovery rate of 0.05. An earlier analysis of approximately 530 of the donors showed that most TCR beta V segments appeared in productive rearrangements either about 87% or about 30% of the time, which broadly matched IMGT annotations. Because counts were too low, around 18 rarely observed V segments, including chromosome 9 orphons, were left out of the earlier analysis of approximately 500 of the donors. When HLA alleles, especially DR and DQ, strongly co-occurred, attributing TCR associations to individual alleles was difficult. In a later analysis, several top co-occurrence clusters were reported to appear linked to parvovirus B19, influenza, CMV and Epstein-Barr virus. A further reported finding was that TCR beta sequences accurately predicted the HLA-A and HLA-B alleles for most subjects in the first cohort. V-gene and J-gene trimming of TCR beta chains was associated with a missense DCLRE1C variant in a later genetic analysis, and the association was replicated in an independent cohort. While some public TCRs were present in many individuals, most TCR sequences turned up only very rarely across donors. A few of the identified cytomegalovirus-associated TCR beta chains were confirmed in vitro to be specific for cytomegalovirus antigens.

The source is a man aged 30 to 39 in good health and CMV-seronegative. The sample was PBMCs.

The nucleotide sequence is TGTGCCAGCGGGGGCGGTCCGAGGGAGCAGTACTTC. Its protein reads: CASGGGPREQYF. Here the chain combines TRBV9 and TRBJ2-7; the D gene is perhaps TRBD1, on 6 matching bases. V loses 7 bases, J loses 7 bases, and the germline ends lie 15 bases apart. The germline V gene specifies SGDLS as CDR1 and YYNGEE as CDR2. Inclusive of the bounding cysteine and phenylalanine, the CDR3 is 12 residues long. The CDR3 DNA has 36 bases and is translated from base 1.